Below, 28 T cell receptor beta chains from the same sample are listed, as sequenced in a study of T cell responses to AZD1222 COVID-19 vaccine. Measured with immunoSEQ multiplex PCR; TCRdb has only the in-frame clones, and not every one. The table has more than 65,000 clones, less than 85% seen once. The source material was peripheral blood, sampled 28 days after the second AZD1222 dose. The receptor source for this set is an adult who received the AZD1222 COVID-19 vaccine.

The chain has TRBV15 and TRBJ2-5, with unresolved D. The V end was cut by 2 bases, the J end by 1 base, with 11 bases between. This CDR3 spans 15 amino acids. Germline lookup yields CDR1 LNHNV and CDR2 YYDKDF (reference sequence). The chain's CDR3 is CATSRSHDSQETQYF. CDR3 DNA sequence: TGTGCCACCAGCAGATCCCATGACTCCCAAGAGACCCAGTACTTC.

This chain connects TRBV24-1 to TRBJ1-5; 9 positions agree with TRBD1. Germline CDR1 KGHDR, CDR2 SFDVKD. The CDR3 consists of 17 residues. The trim removed 7 bases at V and 1 base at J, leaving 10 bases unmatched. The CDR3 loop is CATRGTGGVLSNQPQHF. The CDR3 nucleotides read TGTGCCACCAGGGGAACAGGGGGCGTTTTGAGCAATCAGCCCCAGCATTTT.

The chain employs TRBV12-3 or TRBV12-4 and TRBJ1-1; no reliable D call. The CDR3 runs 13 residues. The ends were cut back, 2 bases at V and 4 bases at J, with 8 bases in the middle. The CDR3 loop reads CASSLSGPTEAFF. The CDR3 DNA sequence: TGTGCCAGCAGTTTAAGTGGGCCCACTGAAGCTTTCTTT.

J is TRBJ2-2 and V is TRBV5-1; 7 positions agree with TRBD1. Germline lookup yields CDR1 SGHRS and CDR2 YFSETQ. V trimming: 1 base; J trimming: 4 bases; junction bases outside the gene matches: 4. The CDR3 totals 15 residues. DNA of the CDR3: TGCGCCAGCAGCTTGACCCCAGGGGGCACCGGGGAGCTGTTTTTT. The encoded protein is CASSLTPGGTGELFF.

This clone turned up a few times. The V gene is TRBV7-2, the J gene TRBJ2-7, with TRBD1 matching 11 bases. V was clipped by 4 bases and J by 4 bases; unmatched bases: 12. There are 17 residues in the CDR3. Looked up from germline, CDR1 is SGHTA and CDR2 is FQGNSA. CDR3 DNA: TGTGCCAGCAGCTCGGTAGCCTCCGGGACAGGGGGGTACGAGCAGTACTTC. Protein: CASSSVASGTGGYEQYF.

The count of this clone is one. The chain has TRBV11-2 and TRBJ2-3; D assignment may be TRBD1 or TRBD2 (6 bases each). The CDR3 is 13 residues long. V was clipped by 11 bases and J by 10 bases, with 22 bases between them. The germline V gene has CDR1 SGHAT and CDR2 FQNNGV. The CDR3 DNA is TGTGCCTCGGGGGCGGGGACCTCCGGGGCGCAGTATTTT. Translated, it gives CASGAGTSGAQYF.

This sequence joins TRBV27 and TRBJ2-3; unclear D gene. Germline loops: CDR1 MNHEY, CDR2 SMNVEV (reference sequence). The CDR3 is 17 amino acids. Trimming pared 0 bases from V and 6 bases from J, leaving 19 bases between. The CDR3 region is CASSLSGLLLTMDTQYF. CDR3 bases: TGTGCCAGCAGTTTATCTGGGCTACTTCTCACAATGGATACGCAGTATTTT.

In this sample, this clone turned up once. As the CDR3 is not closed by the conserved phenylalanine or tryptophan, this likely results from a read error. The DNA is left out, because the CDR3 cannot be placed on it with certainty; the CDR3 is given as TCRdb lists it. V gene TRBV7-3 combines with J gene TRBJ1-2; TRBD1 was called by the table and not checked on the DNA. From germline, CDR1 is SGHTA and CDR2 FQGTGA. The length of the CDR3 is 19 amino acids, counting both ends. The CDR3 protein is CASSLSRSPGQGWDLWLHL.

This sequence joins TRBV6-1 and TRBJ2-2; possibly TRBD2 for D (6 bases). The CDR3 extends over 17 amino acids. CDR1 and CDR2 from the germline V gene are MNHNS and SASEGT. V shed 2 bases and J shed 0 bases, with 13 bases lying between them. The CDR3 region is CASSERWGTPNTGELFF. For the CDR3, the DNA is TGTGCCAGCAGTGAAAGGTGGGGGACTCCGAACACCGGGGAGCTGTTTTTT.

J is TRBJ2-2 and V is TRBV6-5; TRBD2 might be the D (6 bases). The germline V gene has CDR1 MNHEY and CDR2 SVGAGI. V lost 6 bases, J lost 9 bases, and 17 bases lay in between. This CDR3 region has 14 residues. The CDR3 protein is CASSPSGGSRELFF. The CDR3 DNA reads as TGTGCCAGCAGCCCCTCCGGGGGAAGCCGGGAGCTGTTTTTT.

The rearrangement uses TRBV27 and TRBJ2-1; weak D call: TRBD2 (6 bases). V dropped 7 bases and J dropped 3 bases, with 13 bases sitting between them. This CDR3 has 14 amino acids. The germline gives CDR1 MNHEY, CDR2 SMNVEV (reference sequence). CDR3 loop: CASTRGAGYNEQFF. The CDR3 DNA follows: TGTGCCAGCACCCGGGGAGCGGGCTACAATGAGCAGTTCTTC.

This chain joins TRBV3-1 (or the pseudogene TRBV3-2) and TRBJ1-6; no clear D. The germline V gene has CDR1 LGHDT and CDR2 YNNKEL (reference sequence). Between the trimmed V and J ends, which lost 0 bases and 8 bases, there was a span of 5 bases. This CDR3 contains 13 residues. The CDR3 loop is CASSQDPDSPLHF. In DNA form, the CDR3 reads TGTGCCAGCAGCCAAGATCCGGATTCACCCCTCCACTTT.

This clone was picked up many times. The chain links TRBV11-3 to TRBJ2-2; TRBD1 matches 8 bases. The CDR3 consists of 16 residues. The ends lost 5 bases at V and 2 bases at J; junction bases unmatched: 7. Germline values: CDR1 SGHNT, CDR2 YENEEA. The CDR3 spells CASSPRQGSNTGELFF. DNA of the CDR3: TGTGCCAGCAGCCCACGACAGGGGTCTAACACCGGGGAGCTGTTTTTT.

This chain joins TRBV3-1 (or the pseudogene TRBV3-2) and TRBJ1-1; D not certain. V was cut by 5 bases and J by 0 bases, with 10 bases left in between. The V gene's germline CDR1 is LGHDT and CDR2 YNNKEL (reference sequence). This CDR3 is 14 amino acids long. CDR3 loop: CASSYGRVNTEAFF. In DNA form, the CDR3 reads TGTGCCAGCAGCTACGGACGGGTGAACACTGAAGCTTTCTTT.

The V call is TRBV11-3, the J call TRBJ1-1, with TRBD1 matching over 7 bases. With 5 bases clipped from V and 4 bases from J, the junction kept 4 bases outside the gene matches. This CDR3 region has 13 residues. Germline V lookup: CDR1 SGHNT, CDR2 YENEEA. DNA of the CDR3: TGTGCCAGCAGCCTCGACAGGGTCACTGAAGCTTTCTTT. Residues: CASSLDRVTEAFF.

This clone was recorded only once. This chain uses TRBV24-1 with TRBJ2-3; D gene unclear. Germline values: CDR1 KGHDR, CDR2 SFDVKD. This CDR3 contains 14 residues. V was pared by 5 bases and J by 4 bases, with 12 bases between. CDR3 DNA sequence: TGTGCCACCAGTGCGTGGGCTGCAGCAGATACGCAGTATTTT. As protein: CATSAWAAADTQYF.

The chain couples TRBV7-9 to TRBJ1-4; D gene ambiguous. V lost 2 bases, J lost 8 bases, and 3 bases lay in between. The germline V gene encodes CDR1 SEHNR and CDR2 FQNEAQ (reference sequence). This CDR3 contains 11 residues. The CDR3 DNA sequence: TGTGCCAGCAGCTTAAGCGAAAAACTGTTTTTT. Translating it yields CASSLSEKLFF.

V gene TRBV6-6 combines with J gene TRBJ2-1, with unresolved D. Trimming stripped 4 bases from V and 3 bases from J, with 10 bases between. CDR1 and CDR2 (germline): MNHNY, SVGAGI (reference sequence). There are 14 residues in the CDR3. CDR3 protein: CASSSGDIYNEQFF. CDR3 bases: TGTGCCAGCAGTTCTGGTGACATCTACAATGAGCAGTTCTTC.

This rearrangement joins TRBV24-1 to TRBJ2-2; D remains ambiguous. The CDR3 sequence is 16 residues long. The germline V and J ends were trimmed by 2 bases and 2 bases, with 11 bases remaining between them. CDR1 is KGHDR, CDR2 SFDVKD, per germline. The CDR3 spells CATSDSGSFNTGELFF. CDR3 nucleotides: TGTGCCACCAGTGATTCAGGAAGCTTCAACACCGGGGAGCTGTTTTTT.

The rearrangement links TRBV3-1 (or the pseudogene TRBV3-2) to TRBJ2-5; D uncertain. Deletions cut 1 base from V and 6 bases from J, with 6 bases between. Germline V CDR1 and CDR2: LGHDT, YNNKEL (reference sequence). This CDR3 has 12 amino acids. CDR3 amino acids: CASSQAEQTQYF. The CDR3 DNA sequence: TGTGCCAGCAGCCAAGCGGAACAGACCCAGTACTTC.

The J gene is TRBJ2-1, the V gene TRBV19, with D tentatively TRBD1 (5 bases). Trimming took off 6 bases at V and 9 bases at J, with 15 bases between the two ends. Germline V gene sequence: CDR1 LNHDA, CDR2 SQIVND (reference sequence). The CDR3 has 13 amino acids. CDR3 nucleotides: TGTGCCAGTAGCCTCCAGGGTCCGGGTGAGCAGTTCTTC. Translation: CASSLQGPGEQFF. Full variable domain (missing parts from reference TRBV19 and TRBJ2-1): DGGITQSPKYLFRKEGQNVTLSCEQNLNHDAMYWYRQDPGQGLRLIYYSQIVNDFQKGDIAEGYSVSREKKESFPLTVTSAQKNPTAFYLCASSLQGPGEQFFGPGTRLTVL.

This clone was observed many times. The V gene is TRBV14, the J gene TRBJ2-7; TRBD2 is a possible D gene (6 bases). There are 16 residues in the CDR3. Germline CDR1 and CDR2: SGHDN and FVKESK. The germline V and J ends were trimmed by 0 bases and 2 bases, with 14 bases remaining between them. CDR3 in DNA: TGTGCCAGCAGCCAAGACAACTCTGCGGGGACCTACGAGCAGTACTTC. Its protein is CASSQDNSAGTYEQYF.

The chain has TRBV7-2 and TRBJ2-7; D unresolved. CDR3 size: 13 residues. The V end lost 7 bases, the J end lost 2 bases, and 12 bases lay between the germline ends. Germline CDR1 reads SGHTA; CDR2 reads FQGNSA. CDR3 amino acids: CASTQTVTYEQYF. CDR3 nucleotides: TGTGCCAGCACTCAGACGGTTACCTACGAGCAGTACTTC.

V gene TRBV5-1 combines with J gene TRBJ1-2; TRBD1 matches 8 bases. Germline loops: CDR1 SGHRS, CDR2 YFSETQ. The ends lost 4 bases at V and 4 bases at J; junction bases unmatched: 21. This CDR3 is built from 19 residues. The CDR3 protein is CASSPRTARGQGGSYGYTF. DNA for the CDR3: TGCGCCAGCAGCCCTCGCACTGCCAGAGGACAGGGAGGGAGCTATGGCTACACCTTC.

This chain uses TRBV5-4 with TRBJ2-2; TRBD1 matches 9 bases. With V trimmed by 5 bases and J by 5 bases, 10 bases remained unmatched. Per germline, CDR1 SGHNT and CDR2 YYREEE (reference sequence). CDR3 length: 16 residues. CDR3 region: CASRRTGTGLTGELFF. DNA for the CDR3: TGTGCCAGCAGAAGAACCGGGACAGGGCTGACCGGGGAGCTGTTTTTT.

The V gene is TRBV27, the J gene TRBJ2-3; TRBD2 agrees at 9 bases. Germline trimming cut 6 bases from V and 3 bases from J; bases unmatched to any gene: 7. The CDR3 is 15 amino acids. Looked up from germline, CDR1 is MNHEY and CDR2 is SMNVEV (reference sequence). The CDR3: CASRSGLAGTDTQYF. In DNA form, the CDR3 reads TGTGCCAGCAGATCGGGGCTAGCGGGAACAGATACGCAGTATTTT.

V and J are TRBV28 and TRBJ2-3; 7 bases map to TRBD2. J gave up 1 base and V 5 bases, and 9 bases lay outside the gene matches. The CDR3 is made up of 16 amino acids. The germline V gene has CDR1 MDHEN and CDR2 SYDVKM. This CDR3 reads CASSRGGLRGTDTQYF. The CDR3 bases are TGTGCCAGCAGTAGGGGAGGGCTAAGGGGCACAGATACGCAGTATTTT. The full variable domain, in which reference TRBV28 and TRBJ2-3 provide the parts outside the CDR3, is DVKVTQSSRYLVKRTGEKVFLECVQDMDHENMFWYRQDPGLGLRLIYFSYDVKMKEKGDIPEGYSVSREKKERFSLILESASTNQTSMYLCASSRGGLRGTDTQYFGPGTRLTVL.

The chain employs TRBV6-5 and TRBJ1-3, with D perhaps matching TRBD1 (6 bases). Per germline, CDR1 MNHEY and CDR2 SVGAGI. V was cut by 0 bases and J by 2 bases, with 11 bases left in between. The length of the CDR3 is 16 residues. CDR3 coding DNA: TGTGCCAGCAGTTACTCCCGACAGGACGCTGGAAACACCATATATTTT. This translates into CASSYSRQDAGNTIYF.